The rows below give T cell receptor beta chains drawn from one sample of a study of post-analysis software for immune sequencing data. A single record per CDR3 protein comes from TCRdb applying MiXCR to the PCR reads. The sample includes some 190,000 distinct CDR3 sequences, approximately 30% seen only once; the top ten take about 3.7%. Sequencing was carried out using blood. All receptors come from a girl between 2 and 17 years old with multiple sclerosis. Both conserved end residues are part of each CDR3. D genes are given only for firm matches. Rows give clone size only sometimes, using once, few, many, or a class for an expanded clone.

D	J	size	V	CDR3	DNA
.	TRBJ1-6	few	TRBV20-1	CSALGENSPLHF	TGCAGTGCCCTAGGGGAAAATTCACCCCTCCACTTT
.	TRBJ2-2	.	TRBV5-1	CASRSENTGERFF	TGCGCCAGCAGGTCCGAAAACACCGGGGAGCGGTTTTTT
TRBD1	TRBJ2-1	many	TRBV6-5	CASSYGTGRNNEQFF	TGTGCCAGCAGTTACGGGACAGGGCGCAACAATGAGCAGTTCTTC
TRBD2	TRBJ2-5	.	TRBV29-1	CSVAFGVAGLGETQYF	TGCAGCGTTGCTTTTGGGGTAGCGGGGCTTGGGGAGACCCAGTACTTC
.	TRBJ1-5	once	TRBV3-1	CASSPTAGAQPQHF	TGTGCCAGCAGCCCTACTGCGGGGGCTCAGCCCCAGCATTTT
.	TRBJ2-7	many	TRBV7-2	CASSLVGGMGIYEQYF	TGTGCCAGCAGCTTAGTAGGAGGGATGGGGATCTACGAGCAGTACTTC
.	TRBJ2-2	many	TRBV4-2	CASSPTRPNTGELFF	TGTGCCAGCAGCCCTACTAGACCGAACACCGGGGAGCTGTTTTTT
TRBD2	TRBJ2-7	medium-sized	TRBV2	CASSEERGGTYEQYF	TGTGCCAGCAGTGAAGAGCGGGGGGGGACTTACGAGCAGTACTTC
.	TRBJ2-5	many	TRBV20-1	CSASRDGRETQYF	TGCAGTGCTAGCCGAGACGGGCGGGAGACCCAGTACTTC
.	TRBJ1-1	once	TRBV5-1	CASSLGDAYWNTEAFF	TGCGCCAGCAGCTTGGGGGACGCATATTGGAACACTGAAGCTTTCTTT
.	TRBJ1-1	few	TRBV20-1	CRPWADGTEAFF	TGCAGGCCCTGGGCAGACGGGACTGAAGCTTTCTTT
.	TRBJ1-5	few	TRBV27	CASSPYNTNQPQHF	TGTGCCAGCAGTCCCTATAATACAAATCAGCCCCAGCATTTT
.	TRBJ2-1	.	TRBV28	CASSFDRRSSYNEQFF	TGTGCCAGCAGTTTTGACAGACGGAGCTCCTACAATGAGCAGTTCTTC
TRBD1	TRBJ2-1	many	TRBV25-1	CASSGDRDNEQFF	TGTGCCAGCAGTGGGGACAGGGATAATGAGCAGTTCTTC
TRBD1	TRBJ1-1	.	TRBV11-2	CASMDRKGLNTEAFF	TGTGCCAGCATGGACAGGAAAGGACTAAACACTGAAGCTTTCTTT
TRBD1	TRBJ1-5	few	TRBV4-1	CAGSHRTGRNQPQHF	TGCGCCGGCAGCCACCGGACAGGGCGGAATCAGCCCCAGCATTTT
TRBD2	TRBJ2-1	.	TRBV12-3/TRBV12-4	CASSLDLAGGFYNEQFF	TGTGCCAGCAGTCTAGACCTAGCGGGGGGATTTTACAATGAGCAGTTCTTC
.	TRBJ2-7	.	TRBV28	CASSPGGKMEQYF	TGTGCCAGCAGTCCAGGGGGGAAGATGGAGCAGTACTTC
.	TRBJ2-7	few	TRBV28	CASSLQGQPSYEQYF	TGTGCCAGCAGTTTGCAGGGGCAGCCCTCCTACGAGCAGTACTTC
TRBD1	TRBJ2-7	many	TRBV29-1	CSVAGGVTYEQYF	TGCAGCGTTGCAGGGGGCGTAACCTACGAGCAGTACTTC
.	TRBJ2-7	.	TRBV7-9	CASRAAGNEQYF	TGTGCCAGCAGAGCGGCGGGAAACGAGCAGTACTTC
.	TRBJ2-2	few	TRBV5-1	CASSFPTGGSEANTGELFF	TGCGCCAGCAGCTTCCCCACCGGGGGTAGCGAGGCGAACACCGGGGAGCTGTTTTTT
.	TRBJ1-4	many	TRBV12-3/TRBV12-4	CASSLRGGEKLFF	TGTGCCAGCAGTTTAAGGGGAGGCGAAAAACTGTTTTTT
.	TRBJ1-2	many	TRBV28	CASSLLGNSYYGYTF	TGTGCCAGCAGTCTCCTGGGGAATTCGTACTATGGCTACACCTTC
TRBD2	TRBJ2-5	once	TRBV6-5	CASSIQAGKETQYF	TGTGCCAGCAGTATACAAGCGGGAAAAGAGACCCAGTACTTC
TRBD2	TRBJ2-7	many	TRBV27	CASSPRLAGVHEQYF	TGTGCCAGCAGTCCCCGACTAGCGGGGGTCCACGAGCAGTACTTC
TRBD2	TRBJ2-7	many	TRBV20-1	CSAHGPSGGLSSYEQYF	TGCAGTGCCCATGGGCCCAGCGGGGGCCTAAGCTCCTACGAGCAGTACTTC
.	TRBJ2-1	.	TRBV29-1	CSAEAIVRDEQFF	TGCAGCGCCGAGGCCATAGTGCGGGATGAGCAGTTCTTC
.	TRBJ2-7	few	TRBV9	CASSNQDRPYEQYF	TGTGCCAGCAGCAATCAGGACAGACCCTACGAGCAGTACTTC
.	TRBJ2-3	.	TRBV6-5	CASSYSRLGPPNTQYF	TGTGCCAGCAGTTACTCTAGGTTGGGTCCCCCAAATACGCAGTATTTT
TRBD2	TRBJ2-5	once	TRBV15	CATSKGRLADQETQYF	TGTGCCACCAGCAAGGGACGACTAGCGGACCAAGAGACCCAGTACTTC
TRBD1	TRBJ1-5	.	TRBV6-2/TRBV6-3	CASRGQGRQPQHF	TGTGCCAGCAGAGGACAGGGCCGGCAGCCCCAGCATTTT
.	TRBJ1-1	.	TRBV27	CASRQSLSFWNTEAFF	TGTGCCAGCAGGCAAAGTCTATCGTTTTGGAACACTGAAGCTTTCTTT
TRBD1	TRBJ2-3	many	TRBV29-1	CSVVGRTGLSTDTQYF	TGCAGCGTGGTAGGGCGGACAGGCCTGAGCACAGATACGCAGTATTTT
.	TRBJ1-1	.	TRBV6-2/TRBV6-3	CACSQGGLSTEAFF	TGTGCCTGCAGTCAGGGAGGGTTGAGCACTGAAGCTTTCTTT
.	TRBJ2-7	.	TRBV2	CASRPAEGGTYEQYF	TGTGCCAGCAGGCCAGCGGAGGGGGGAACCTACGAGCAGTACTTC
TRBD2	TRBJ2-7	few	TRBV28	CASSPIAGGAYEQYF	TGTGCCAGCAGCCCCATAGCGGGAGGGGCCTACGAGCAGTACTTC
TRBD2	TRBJ2-1	many	TRBV6-4	CASSDSMQAGSSYNEQFF	TGTGCCAGCAGTGACTCGATGCAAGCGGGAAGCTCCTACAATGAGCAGTTCTTC
.	TRBJ2-1	.	TRBV6-2/TRBV6-3	CASSDGWGKNGQFF	TGTGCCAGCAGTGACGGCTGGGGTAAGAATGGGCAGTTCTTC
.	TRBJ2-2	.	TRBV5-1	CASSWRETGELFF	TGCGCCAGCAGCTGGCGGGAAACCGGGGAGCTGTTTTTT
.	TRBJ2-7	.	TRBV28	CASSPRRNSYEQYF	TGTGCCAGCAGCCCCCGTCGGAACTCCTACGAGCAGTACTTC
.	TRBJ2-7	.	TRBV6-5	CASSYQTGLGYEQYF	TGTGCCAGCAGCTATCAAACCGGCCTGGGATACGAGCAGTACTTC
TRBD1	TRBJ1-2	.	TRBV5-1	CASSSAGTGYGYTF	TGCGCCAGCAGCTCGGCCGGGACAGGGTATGGCTACACCTTC
.	TRBJ1-6	few	TRBV6-1	CASSGRGVYNSPLHF	TGTGCCAGCAGTGGGAGGGGGGTGTATAATTCACCCCTCCACTTT
TRBD1	TRBJ1-1	few	TRBV28	CASSLLGTVTEAFF	TGTGCCAGCAGTTTACTGGGGACAGTCACTGAAGCTTTCTTT
.	TRBJ1-5	.	TRBV5-5	CASGLIGGQDQPQHF	TGTGCCAGCGGCTTGATAGGGGGTCAAGATCAGCCCCAGCATTTT
.	TRBJ2-7	once	TRBV9	CASSVEAADNYEQYF	TGTGCCAGCAGCGTAGAGGCAGCAGACAACTACGAGCAGTACTTC
.	TRBJ2-3	.	TRBV12-3/TRBV12-4	CASSSVQLTDTQYF	TGTGCCAGCAGCTCAGTACAGCTCACAGATACGCAGTATTTT